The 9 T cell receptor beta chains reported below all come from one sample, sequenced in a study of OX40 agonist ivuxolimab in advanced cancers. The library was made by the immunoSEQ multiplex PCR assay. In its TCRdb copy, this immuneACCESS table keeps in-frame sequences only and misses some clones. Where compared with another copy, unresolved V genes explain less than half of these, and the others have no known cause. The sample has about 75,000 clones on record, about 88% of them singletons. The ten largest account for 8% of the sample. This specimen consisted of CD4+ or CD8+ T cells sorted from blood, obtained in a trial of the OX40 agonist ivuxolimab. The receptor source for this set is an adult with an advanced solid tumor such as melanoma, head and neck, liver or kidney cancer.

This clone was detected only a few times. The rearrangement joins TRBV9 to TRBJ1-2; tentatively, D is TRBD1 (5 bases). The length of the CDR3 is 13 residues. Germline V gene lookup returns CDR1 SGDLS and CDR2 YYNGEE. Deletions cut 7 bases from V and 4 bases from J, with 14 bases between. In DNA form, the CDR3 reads TGTGCCAGCGGGGCCTTTCCGTTCTATGGCTACACCTTC. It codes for CASGAFPFYGYTF.

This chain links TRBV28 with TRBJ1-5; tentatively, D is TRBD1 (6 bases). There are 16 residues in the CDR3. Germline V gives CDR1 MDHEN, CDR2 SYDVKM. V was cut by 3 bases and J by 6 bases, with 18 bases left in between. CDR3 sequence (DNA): TGTGCCAGCAGTTTCCAGACAAGTCCGACAGGTCAGCCCCAGCATTTT. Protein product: CASSFQTSPTGQPQHF.

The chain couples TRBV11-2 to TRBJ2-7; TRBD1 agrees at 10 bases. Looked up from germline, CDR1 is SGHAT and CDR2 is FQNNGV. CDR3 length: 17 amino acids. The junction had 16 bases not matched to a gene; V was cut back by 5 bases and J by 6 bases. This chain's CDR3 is CASSLNQGTGALGEQYF. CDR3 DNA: TGTGCCAGCAGCCTCAATCAGGGGACAGGGGCTCTTGGCGAGCAGTACTTC.

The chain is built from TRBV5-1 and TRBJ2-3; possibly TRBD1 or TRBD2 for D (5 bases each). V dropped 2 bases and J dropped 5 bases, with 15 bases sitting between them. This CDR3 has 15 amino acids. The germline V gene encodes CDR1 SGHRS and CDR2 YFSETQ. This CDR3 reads CASSLLSGQGDTQYF. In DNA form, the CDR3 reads TGCGCCAGCAGCTTACTATCGGGGCAGGGAGATACGCAGTATTTT.

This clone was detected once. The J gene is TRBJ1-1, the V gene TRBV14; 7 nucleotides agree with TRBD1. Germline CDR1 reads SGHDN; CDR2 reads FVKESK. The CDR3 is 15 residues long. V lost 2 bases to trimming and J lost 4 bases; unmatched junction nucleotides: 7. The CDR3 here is CASSQLQGKGTEAFF. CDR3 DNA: TGTGCCAGCAGCCAACTACAGGGGAAGGGCACTGAAGCTTTCTTT.

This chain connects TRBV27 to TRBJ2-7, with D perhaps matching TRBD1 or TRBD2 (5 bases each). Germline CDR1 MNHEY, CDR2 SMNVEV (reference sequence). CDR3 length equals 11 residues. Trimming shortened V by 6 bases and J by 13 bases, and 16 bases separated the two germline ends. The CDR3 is CASSLGAFQYF. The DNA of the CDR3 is TGTGCCAGCAGCCTCGGGGCGTTCCAATACTTC.

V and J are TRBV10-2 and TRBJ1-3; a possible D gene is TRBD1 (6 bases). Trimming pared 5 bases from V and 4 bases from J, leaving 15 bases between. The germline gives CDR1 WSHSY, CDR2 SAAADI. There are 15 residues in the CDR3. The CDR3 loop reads CASSSGDLAGNTIYF. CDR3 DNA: TGCGCCAGCAGTTCAGGGGATCTGGCGGGAAACACCATATATTTT.

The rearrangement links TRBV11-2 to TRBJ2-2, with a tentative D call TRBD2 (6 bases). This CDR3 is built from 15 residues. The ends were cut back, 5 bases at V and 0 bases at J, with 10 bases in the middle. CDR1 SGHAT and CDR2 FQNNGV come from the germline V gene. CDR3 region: CASSPLASNTGELFF. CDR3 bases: TGTGCCAGCAGCCCACTAGCCTCGAACACCGGGGAGCTGTTTTTT.

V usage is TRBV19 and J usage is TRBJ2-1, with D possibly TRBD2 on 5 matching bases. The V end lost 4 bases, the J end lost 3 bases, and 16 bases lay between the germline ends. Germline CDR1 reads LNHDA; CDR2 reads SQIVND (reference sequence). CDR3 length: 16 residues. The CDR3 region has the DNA TGTGCCAGTAGTAGTCTGAGCGGATCTTACTACAATGAGCAGTTCTTC. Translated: CASSSLSGSYYNEQFF.